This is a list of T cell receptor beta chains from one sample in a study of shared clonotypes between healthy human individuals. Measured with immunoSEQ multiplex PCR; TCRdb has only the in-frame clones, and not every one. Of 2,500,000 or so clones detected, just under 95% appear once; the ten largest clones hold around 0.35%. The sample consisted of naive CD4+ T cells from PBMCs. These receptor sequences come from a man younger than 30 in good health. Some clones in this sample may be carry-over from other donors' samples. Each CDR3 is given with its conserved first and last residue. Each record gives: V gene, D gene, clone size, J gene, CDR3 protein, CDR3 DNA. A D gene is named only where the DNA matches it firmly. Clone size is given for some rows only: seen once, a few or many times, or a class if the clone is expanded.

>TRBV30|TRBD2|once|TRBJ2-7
CAWSSGRWEQYF
TGTGCCTGGAGTAGCGGGAGGTGGGAGCAGTACTTC
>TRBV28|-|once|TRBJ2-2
CASSLRNTGELFF
TGTGCCAGCAGTTTAAGGAATACCGGGGAGCTGTTTTTT
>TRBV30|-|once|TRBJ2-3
CAWSGKGLGDTQYF
TGTGCCTGGAGTGGAAAGGGTTTGGGCGATACGCAGTATTTT
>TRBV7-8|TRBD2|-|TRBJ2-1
CASSSPSGKGDEQFF
TGTGCCAGCAGCTCGCCTAGCGGGAAAGGCGATGAGCAGTTCTTC
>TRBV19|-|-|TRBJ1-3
CASIWDSGNTIYF
TGTGCCAGTATCTGGGATTCTGGAAACACCATATATTTT
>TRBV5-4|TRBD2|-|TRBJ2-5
CASSRRLAGLEETQYF
TGTGCCAGCAGCCGAAGACTAGCGGGTTTGGAAGAGACCCAGTACTTC
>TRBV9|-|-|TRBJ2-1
CASSEGAASSYNEQFF
TGTGCCAGCAGCGAGGGAGCGGCCAGCTCCTACAATGAGCAGTTCTTC
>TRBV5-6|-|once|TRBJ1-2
CASSQGQYGYTF
TGTGCCAGCAGCCAAGGACAGTATGGCTACACCTTC
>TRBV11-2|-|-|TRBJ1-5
CASRGGETVQPQHF
TGTGCCAGCAGGGGGGGGGAGACGGTTCAGCCCCAGCATTTT
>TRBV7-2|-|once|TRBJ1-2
CASSFLQANYGYTF
TGTGCCAGCAGCTTCCTACAGGCTAACTATGGCTACACCTTC
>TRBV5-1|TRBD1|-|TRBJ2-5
CASSLSTGGETQYF
TGCGCCAGCAGCTTGTCGACAGGGGGGGAGACCCAGTACTTC
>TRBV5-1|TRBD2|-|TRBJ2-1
CASSLTSGRNLNEQFF
TGCGCCAGCAGCCTAACTAGCGGGAGAAACTTGAATGAGCAGTTCTTC
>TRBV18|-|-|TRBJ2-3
CASSVTRRADTQYF
TGTGCCAGCTCAGTGACTAGGAGGGCAGATACGCAGTATTTT
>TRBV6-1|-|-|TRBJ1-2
CASSPAGPTYGYTF
TGTGCCAGCAGCCCCGCAGGCCCTACTTATGGCTACACCTTC
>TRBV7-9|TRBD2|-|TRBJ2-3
CASSGAGRTDTQYF
TGTGCCAGCTCTGGAGCCGGGAGGACAGATACGCAGTATTTT